The clone carrying this T cell receptor (beta chain) occurred a few times. What it binds is not known. This CDR3 is also generated by other DNA sequences in the sample. CDR1 and CDR2 (germline): MDHEN, SYDVKM. The V end lost 3 bases, the J end lost 3 bases, and 9 bases lay between the germline ends. The CDR3 covers 13 residues. The data were obtained in a study of T cell clonotyping in hematopoietic cell transplantation. Study outcomes and limitations: At the given depth, recipient repertoires were over 95% de novo clonotypes. Broader posttransplant TCR repertoire diversity was predicted by graft donor and pretransplant recipient Inverse Simpson Index values. No sorting was done, leaving CD4 and CD8 contributions mixed. After transplant, recipient diversity fell while pathologically expanded clonotypes grew through day 180.

Data came from immunoSEQ multiplex PCR; TCRdb stores just in-frame clones and leaves some out. Of roughly 9,300 clones listed, 50% to 65% are singletons. Source: peripheral blood mononuclear cells, taken 100 days after allogeneic stem cell transplant. V and J are TRBV28 and TRBJ2-7; D is undetermined. This TCR was recovered from a female patient in her forties or fifties who had an allogeneic stem cell transplant from an unrelated donor, so the T cells may come from the graft donor. Some clones in this sample may be carry-over from other donors' samples. CDR3 protein: CASSFGLDYEQYF. The CDR3 region has the DNA TGTGCCAGCAGTTTCGGATTGGACTACGAGCAGTACTTC. Using reference TRBV28 and TRBJ2-7 for the parts outside the CDR3, the full variable domain is DVKVTQSSRYLVKRTGEKVFLECVQDMDHENMFWYRQDPGLGLRLIYFSYDVKMKEKGDIPEGYSVSREKKERFSLILESASTNQTSMYLCASSFGLDYEQYFGPGTRLTVT.